This entry is about one T cell receptor (beta chain). The antigen remains undetermined. This specimen belongs to a study of blood T cells in healthy people across ages. This CDR3 comprises 15 residues. Germline values: CDR1 DFQATT, CDR2 SNEGSKA (reference sequence). Trimming took 0 bases from V and 5 from J; bases not matched to a gene: 6. Overall study findings and caveats: Researchers said unsorted PBMCs prevented a conclusive naive versus antigen-experienced comparison.

Next came a second PCR, run for about 6 to 12 cycles, which used a sample-barcoded 5' primer along with a J-beta primer mix. TCRdb redid the calling of the 5' RACE reads with MiXCR, one entry per CDR3 protein. The sample records around 800,000 distinct CDR3 sequences, 40% to 65% being singletons. The chain employs TRBV20-1 and TRBJ2-7, with TRBD2 matching 11 bases. This receptor was identified in an elderly man in good health. The source material was blood. The CDR3 DNA sequence: TGCAGTGCTAGAGATAGCGGGAGGGCCTCGGACGAGCAGTACTTC. It codes for CSARDSGRASDEQYF.